This TCR beta chain was captured by sequencing in a study of blood T cell repertoires in COVID-19. In the study overall: From T cells, B-cell-depleted T cells, or PBMCs came the material, which was cDNA or gDNA.

The method was immunoSEQ multiplex PCR; TCRdb's version includes in-frame clones alone and lacks a portion of them. Of more than 200,000 clones listed, roughly 84% are singletons. Germline assignment: CDR1 KGHSH and CDR2 LQKENI. This CDR3 comprises 17 residues. With 6 bases clipped from V and 2 bases from J, the junction kept 10 bases outside the gene matches. Source material: peripheral blood. The rearrangement joins TRBV18 to TRBJ1-4; 9 bases match TRBD1. This clonotype was sampled from a man between 60 and 75 years old with acute or convalescent COVID-19. CDR3 loop: CASSAGQGGLTNEKLFF. DNA of the CDR3: TGTGCCAGCTCGGCGGGACAGGGCGGTTTGACTAATGAAAAACTGTTTTTT.